The rows below give T cell receptor beta chains drawn from one sample of a study of blood T cell repertoires in COVID-19. Repertoires were generated with immunoSEQ multiplex PCR, while TCRdb's copy carries only in-frame clones and drops some. This table holds around 320,000 clones, approximately 90% found once. The sequenced material came from PBMCs or T cells enriched from blood (not recorded which). The receptors shown here come from a woman aged 25 to 39 who had been exposed to COVID-19. The CDR3 runs from the conserved cysteine through the conserved F or W. A D gene is named only where the DNA matches it firmly. Where a row states a size, it is once, few, many or the class of an expanded clone; other rows omit it.

TRBJ1-2 | NA | TRBV6-5 | NA | TGTGCCAGCAGTTACCGCCGTCAGACAGGAAACTATGGCTACACCTTC | CASSYRRQTGNYGYTF
TRBJ2-1 | NA | TRBV2 | TRBD1 | TGTGCCAGCAGTCTACAGGGGGACAATGAGCAGTTCTTC | CASSLQGDNEQFF
TRBJ2-3 | few | TRBV5-1 | TRBD1 | TGCGCCAGCAGCTTGGCCATGGGACAGAGCACAGATACGCAGTATTTT | CASSLAMGQSTDTQYF
TRBJ1-5 | NA | TRBV9 | TRBD1 | TGTGCCAGCAGCCCGGGGGCAGGGGGCGGGCAGCCCCAGCATTTT | CASSPGAGGGQPQHF
TRBJ1-1 | NA | TRBV18 | TRBD1 | TGTGCCAGCTCAACAGGACAGGGGAACACTGAAGCTTTCTTT | CASSTGQGNTEAFF
TRBJ1-4 | NA | TRBV30 | TRBD1 | TGTGCCTGGAGTAGGTACGGTGTAGGAGGGGGCCCAAATGAAAAACTGTTTTTT | CAWSRYGVGGGPNEKLFF
TRBJ1-1 | NA | TRBV9 | TRBD1 | TGTGCCAGCAGCGTAGCTAAGGGGGCCCAGACGGATGGAGCTTTCTTT | CASSVAKGAQTDGAFF
TRBJ1-2 | NA | TRBV6-5 | NA | TGTGCCAGCAGTTACCACAGGGAAAACTATGGCTACACCTTC | CASSYHRENYGYTF
TRBJ1-1 | NA | TRBV5-1 | TRBD1 | TGCGCCAGCAGTTTCACAGGGGCCACGGAGGACACTGAAGCTTTCTTT | CASSFTGATEDTEAFF
TRBJ2-2 | NA | TRBV7-9 | TRBD1 | TGTGCCAGCAGCTTAACCAGGGGGCTTGACGCCGGGGAGCTGTTTTTT | CASSLTRGLDAGELFF
TRBJ2-5 | NA | TRBV6-5 | TRBD1 | TGTGCCAGCAGAGGGACAGGGCAAGAGACCCAGTACTTC | CASRGTGQETQYF
TRBJ1-5 | NA | TRBV30 | TRBD1 | TGTGCCTGGAGTACAGGGGGAGTCAATCAGCCCCAGCATTTT | CAWSTGGVNQPQHF
TRBJ1-1 | NA | TRBV18 | TRBD1 | TGTGCCAGCTCACTCACCGGGACAGGGGCATTGGAAGCTTTCTTT | CASSLTGTGALEAFF
TRBJ1-4 | few | TRBV5-1 | TRBD1 | TGCGCCAGCCGATCAGGGGGAAATAATGAAAAACTGTTTTTT | CASRSGGNNEKLFF
TRBJ2-1 | NA | TRBV19 | TRBD2 | TGTGCCAGTAGACCTACCGGGACTAGCGGGGTACTCAGGGATGAGCAGTTCTTC | CASRPTGTSGVLRDEQFF
TRBJ2-7 | NA | TRBV27 | NA | TGTGCCAGCAGTTTATCTGGAACAGGGCTACTCTACGAGCAGTACTTC | CASSLSGTGLLYEQYF
TRBJ2-3 | NA | TRBV21-1 | NA | TGTGCCAGCAGCAAAAAGGGGTGCCCAGATACGCAGTATTTT | CASSKKGCPDTQYF
TRBJ2-2 | NA | TRBV5-4 | TRBD1 | TGTGCCAGCAGCTTCGCGCAGGGGGCGAACGGGGAGCTGTTTTTT | CASSFAQGANGELFF
TRBJ1-6 | once | TRBV5-8 | NA | TGTGCCAGCAGCATGGGACTCTTGTTCTCCTATAATTCACCCCTCCACTTT | CASSMGLLFSYNSPLHF
TRBJ2-1 | NA | TRBV7-2 | TRBD2 | TGTGCCAGCTCAGGGACTAGCGGGGGACAATTCAATGAGCAGTTCTTC | CASSGTSGGQFNEQFF